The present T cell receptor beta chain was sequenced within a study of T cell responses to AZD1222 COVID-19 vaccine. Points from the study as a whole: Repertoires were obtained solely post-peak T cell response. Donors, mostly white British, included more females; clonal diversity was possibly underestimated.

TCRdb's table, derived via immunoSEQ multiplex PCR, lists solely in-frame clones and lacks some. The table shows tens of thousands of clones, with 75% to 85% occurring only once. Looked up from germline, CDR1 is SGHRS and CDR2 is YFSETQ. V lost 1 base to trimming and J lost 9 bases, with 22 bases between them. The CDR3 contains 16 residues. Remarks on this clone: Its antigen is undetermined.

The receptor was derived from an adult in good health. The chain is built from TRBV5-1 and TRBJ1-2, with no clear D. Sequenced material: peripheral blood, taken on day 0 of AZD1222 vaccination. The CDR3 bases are TGCGCCAGCAGCTTGACAACCGGGCAGAATGAACGGAGCTACACCTTC. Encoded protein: CASSLTTGQNERSYTF. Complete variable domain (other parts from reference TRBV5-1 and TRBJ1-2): KAGVTQTPRYLIKTRGQQVTLSCSPISGHRSVSWYQQTPGQGLQFLFEYFSETQRNKGNFPGRFSGRQFSNSRSEMNVSTLELGDSALYLCASSLTTGQNERSYTFGSGTRLTVV.